What follows is one T cell receptor beta chain and its context. Treatment specified: 19 received Ad26.COV2.S at low or high dose, single or two shots; roughly five received placebo; per-sample allocation not given. The samples were gathered on day 63 after the first injection of vaccine or placebo. This sample was included in a study of Ad26.COV2.S vaccination and SARS-CoV-2 variants. Clones were sequenced by immunoSEQ multiplex PCR, and TCRdb holds only the in-frame ones, with some missing. Among fewer than 500,000 clones listed, 85% to 90% were seen once. The V end was cut by 6 bases, the J end by 4 bases, with 16 bases between. The CDR3 spans 15 residues. Germline CDR1 MNHEY, CDR2 SVGAGI.

The TCR comes from a person between 18 and 65 years old who received the Ad26.COV2.S COVID-19 vaccine or a placebo. The chain recombines TRBV6-5 with TRBJ1-5; D call uncertain. Sequenced material: peripheral blood, taken in a trial of Ad26.COV2.S vaccine versus placebo. The CDR3 nucleotides are TGTGCCAGCAGCCTCAGTTTTGGGAGGAATCAGCCCCAGCATTTT. As protein: CASSLSFGRNQPQHF.